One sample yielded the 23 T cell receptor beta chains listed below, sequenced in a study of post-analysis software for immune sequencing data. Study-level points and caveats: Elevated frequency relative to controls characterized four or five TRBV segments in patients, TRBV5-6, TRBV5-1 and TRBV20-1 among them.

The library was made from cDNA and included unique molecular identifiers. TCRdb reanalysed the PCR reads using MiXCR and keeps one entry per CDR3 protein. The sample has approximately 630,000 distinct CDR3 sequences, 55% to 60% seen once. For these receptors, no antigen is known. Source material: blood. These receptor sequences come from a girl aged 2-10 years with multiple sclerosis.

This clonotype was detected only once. CDR3 region: CASSPFGLAGGTGGGETQYF. CDR3 in DNA: TGTGCCAGCAGCCCATTTGGACTAGCGGGGGGAACCGGGGGAGGCGAGACCCAGTACTTC. This chain uses TRBV4-2 with TRBJ2-5, with 14 bases matching TRBD2. The CDR3 sequence is 20 residues long. Germline V CDR1 and CDR2: LGHNA, YNFKEQ. The junction had 18 bases not matched to a gene; V was cut back by 4 bases and J by 5 bases.

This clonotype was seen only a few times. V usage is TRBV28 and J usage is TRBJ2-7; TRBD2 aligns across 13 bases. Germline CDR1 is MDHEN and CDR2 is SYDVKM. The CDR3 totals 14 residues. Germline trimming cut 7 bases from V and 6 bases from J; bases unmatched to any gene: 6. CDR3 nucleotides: TGTGCCAGCACAACCGGGACTAGCGGGATCGAGCAGTACTTC. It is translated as CASTTGTSGIEQYF. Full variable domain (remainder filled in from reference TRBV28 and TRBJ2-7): DVKVTQSSRYLVKRTGEKVFLECVQDMDHENMFWYRQDPGLGLRLIYFSYDVKMKEKGDIPEGYSVSREKKERFSLILESASTNQTSMYLCASTTGTSGIEQYFGPGTRLTVT.

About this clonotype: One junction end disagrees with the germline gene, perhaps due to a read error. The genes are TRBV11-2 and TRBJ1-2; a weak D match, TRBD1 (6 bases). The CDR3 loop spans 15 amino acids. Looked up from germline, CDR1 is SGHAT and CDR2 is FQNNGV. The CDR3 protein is CASSLATGTNYGCTF. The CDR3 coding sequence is TGTGCCAGCAGCTTAGCTACAGGGACTAACTATGGCTGCACCTTC.

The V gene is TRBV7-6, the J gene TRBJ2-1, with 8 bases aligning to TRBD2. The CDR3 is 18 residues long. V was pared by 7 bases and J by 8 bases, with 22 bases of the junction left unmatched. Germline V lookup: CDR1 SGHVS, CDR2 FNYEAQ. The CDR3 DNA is TGTGCCAGCACGACCAATACCGGGGGGGCGAGGGAGATCTATGAGCAGTTCTTC. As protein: CASTTNTGGAREIYEQFF. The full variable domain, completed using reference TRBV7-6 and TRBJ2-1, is GAGVSQSPRYKVTKRGQDVALRCDPISGHVSLYWYRQALGQGPEFLTYFNYEAQQDKSGLPNDRFSAERPEGSISTLTIQRTEQRDSAMYRCASTTNTGGAREIYEQFFGPGTRLTVL.

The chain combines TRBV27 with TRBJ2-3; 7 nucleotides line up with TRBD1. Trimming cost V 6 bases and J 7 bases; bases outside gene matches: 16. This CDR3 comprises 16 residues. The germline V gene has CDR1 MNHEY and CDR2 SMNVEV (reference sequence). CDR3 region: CASSSPTRDRRNTQYF. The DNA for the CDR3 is TGTGCCAGCAGCTCACCCACACGGGACAGAAGGAATACGCAGTATTTT.

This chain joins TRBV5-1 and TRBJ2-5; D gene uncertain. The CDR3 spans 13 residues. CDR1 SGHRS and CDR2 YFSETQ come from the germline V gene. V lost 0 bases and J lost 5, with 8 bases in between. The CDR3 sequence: CASSLAVWETQYF. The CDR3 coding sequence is TGCGCCAGCAGCTTGGCGGTATGGGAGACCCAGTACTTC. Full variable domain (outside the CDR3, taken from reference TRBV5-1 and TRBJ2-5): KAGVTQTPRYLIKTRGQQVTLSCSPISGHRSVSWYQQTPGQGLQFLFEYFSETQRNKGNFPGRFSGRQFSNSRSEMNVSTLELGDSALYLCASSLAVWETQYFGPGTRLLVL.

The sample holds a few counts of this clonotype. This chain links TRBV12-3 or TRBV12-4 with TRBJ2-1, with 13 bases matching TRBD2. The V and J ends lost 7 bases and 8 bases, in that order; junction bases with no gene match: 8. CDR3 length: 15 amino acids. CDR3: CASIMTSGGTHEQFF. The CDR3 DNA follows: TGTGCCAGCATTATGACTAGCGGGGGGACCCATGAGCAGTTCTTC.

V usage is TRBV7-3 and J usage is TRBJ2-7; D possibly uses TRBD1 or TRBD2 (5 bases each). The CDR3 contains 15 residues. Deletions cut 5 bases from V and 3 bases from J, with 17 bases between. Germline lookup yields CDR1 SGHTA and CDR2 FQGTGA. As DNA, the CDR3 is TGTGCCAGCAGCAATCCGGGACGGGGAAACTACGAGCAGTACTTC. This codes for CASSNPGRGNYEQYF.

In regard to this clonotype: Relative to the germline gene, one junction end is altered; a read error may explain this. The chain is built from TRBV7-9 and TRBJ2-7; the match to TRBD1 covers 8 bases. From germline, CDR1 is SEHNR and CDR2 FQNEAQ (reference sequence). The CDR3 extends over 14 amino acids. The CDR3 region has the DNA TGTGCCAGCAGCCTAGGGACAGGATCCTACGGGCAGTACTTC. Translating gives CASSLGTGSYGQYF. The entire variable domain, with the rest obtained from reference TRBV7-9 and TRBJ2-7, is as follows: DTGVSQNPRHKITKRGQNVTFRCDPISEHNRLYWYRQTLGQGPEFLTYFQNEAQLEKSRLLSDRFSAERPKGSFSTLEIQRTEQGDSAMYLCASSLGTGSYGQYFGPGTRLTVT.

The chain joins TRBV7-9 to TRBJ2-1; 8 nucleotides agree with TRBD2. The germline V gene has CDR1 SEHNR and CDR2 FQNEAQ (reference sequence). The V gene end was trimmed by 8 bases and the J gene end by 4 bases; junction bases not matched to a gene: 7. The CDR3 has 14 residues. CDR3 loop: CASATGGVYNEQFF. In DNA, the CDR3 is TGTGCCAGCGCGACGGGGGGGGTATACAATGAGCAGTTCTTC.

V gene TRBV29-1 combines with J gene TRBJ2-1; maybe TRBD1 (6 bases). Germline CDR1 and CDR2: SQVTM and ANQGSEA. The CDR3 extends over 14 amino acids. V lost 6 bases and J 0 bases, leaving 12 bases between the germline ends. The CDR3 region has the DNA TGCAGCGTCCTTTACAGGGTCTCCTACAATGAGCAGTTCTTC. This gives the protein CSVLYRVSYNEQFF.

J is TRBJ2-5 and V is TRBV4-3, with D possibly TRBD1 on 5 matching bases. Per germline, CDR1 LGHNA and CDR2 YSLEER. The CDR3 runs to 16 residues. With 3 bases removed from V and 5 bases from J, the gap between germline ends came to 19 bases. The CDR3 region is CASSHRGTGAQETQYF. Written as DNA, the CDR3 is TGCGCCAGCAGCCATAGAGGCACAGGCGCCCAGGAGACCCAGTACTTC.

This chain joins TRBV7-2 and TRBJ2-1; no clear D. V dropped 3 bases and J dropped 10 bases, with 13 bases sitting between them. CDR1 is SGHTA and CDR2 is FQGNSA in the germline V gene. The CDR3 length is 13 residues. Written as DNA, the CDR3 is TGTGCCAGCAGCTTCTCTAATTCGGGCGAGCAGTTCTTC. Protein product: CASSFSNSGEQFF. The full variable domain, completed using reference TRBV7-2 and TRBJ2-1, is GAGVSQSPSNKVTEKGKDVELRCDPISGHTALYWYRQSLGQGLEFLIYFQGNSAPDKSGLPSDRFSAERTGGSVSTLTIQRTQQEDSAVYLCASSFSNSGEQFFGPGTRLTVL.

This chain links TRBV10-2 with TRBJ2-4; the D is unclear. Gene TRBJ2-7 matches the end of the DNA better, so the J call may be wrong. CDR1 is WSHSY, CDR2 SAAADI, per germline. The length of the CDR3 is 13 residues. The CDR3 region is CASSESRNYEQYF. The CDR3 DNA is TGCGCCAGCAGTGAGTCGAGGAACTACGAGCAGTACTTC.

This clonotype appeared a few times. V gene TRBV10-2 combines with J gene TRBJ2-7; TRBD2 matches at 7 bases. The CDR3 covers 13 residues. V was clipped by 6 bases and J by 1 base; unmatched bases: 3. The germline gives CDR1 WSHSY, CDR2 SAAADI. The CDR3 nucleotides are TGCGCCAGCAGGGCAGCGGGGTCCTACGAGCAGTACTTC. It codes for CASRAAGSYEQYF.

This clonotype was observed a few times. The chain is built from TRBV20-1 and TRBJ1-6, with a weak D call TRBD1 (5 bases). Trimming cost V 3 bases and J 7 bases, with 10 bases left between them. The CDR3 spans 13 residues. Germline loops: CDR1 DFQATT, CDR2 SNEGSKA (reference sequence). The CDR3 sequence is CSARGEENSPLHF. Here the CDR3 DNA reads TGCAGTGCTAGGGGGGAGGAGAATTCACCCCTCCACTTT.

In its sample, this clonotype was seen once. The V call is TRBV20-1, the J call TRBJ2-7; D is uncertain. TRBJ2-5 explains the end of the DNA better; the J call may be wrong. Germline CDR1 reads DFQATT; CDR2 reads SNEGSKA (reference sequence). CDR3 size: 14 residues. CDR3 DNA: TGCAGTGCTTGGTCGGATAGGAGAGGCGAGACCCAGTACTTC. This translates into CSAWSDRRGETQYF.

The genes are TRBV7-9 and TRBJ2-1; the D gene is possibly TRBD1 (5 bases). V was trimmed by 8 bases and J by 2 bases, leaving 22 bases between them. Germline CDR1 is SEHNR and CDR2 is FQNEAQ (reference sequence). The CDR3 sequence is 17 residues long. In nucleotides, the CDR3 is TGTGCCAGCTGCTCCCCCTTCATTAGGGGCGCCTACAATGAGCAGTTCTTC. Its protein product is CASCSPFIRGAYNEQFF.

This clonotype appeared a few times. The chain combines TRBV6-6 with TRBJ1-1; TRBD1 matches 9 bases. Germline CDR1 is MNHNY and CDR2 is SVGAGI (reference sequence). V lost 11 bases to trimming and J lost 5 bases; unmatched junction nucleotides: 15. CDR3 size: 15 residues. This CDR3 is CAVTGTGLFRTEAFF. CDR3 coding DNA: TGTGCCGTAACCGGGACAGGGTTATTCCGGACTGAAGCTTTCTTT.

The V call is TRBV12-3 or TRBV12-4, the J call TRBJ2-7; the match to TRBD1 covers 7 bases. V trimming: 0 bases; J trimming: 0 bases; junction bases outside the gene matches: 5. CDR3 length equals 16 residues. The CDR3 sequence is CASSLALRQGSYEQYF. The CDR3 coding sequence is TGTGCCAGCAGTTTAGCCTTGAGACAGGGCTCCTACGAGCAGTACTTC.

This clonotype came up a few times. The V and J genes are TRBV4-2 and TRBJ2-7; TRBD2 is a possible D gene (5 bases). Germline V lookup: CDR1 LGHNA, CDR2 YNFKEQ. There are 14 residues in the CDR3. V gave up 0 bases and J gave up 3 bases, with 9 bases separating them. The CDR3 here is CASSQDIGSYEQYF. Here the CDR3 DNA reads TGTGCCAGCAGCCAAGACATAGGGAGCTACGAGCAGTACTTC.

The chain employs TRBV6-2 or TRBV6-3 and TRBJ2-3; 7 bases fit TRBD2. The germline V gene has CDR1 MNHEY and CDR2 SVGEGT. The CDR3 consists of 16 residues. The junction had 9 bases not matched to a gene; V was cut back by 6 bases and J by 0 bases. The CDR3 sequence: CASSFTVAGSTDTQYF. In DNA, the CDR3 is TGTGCCAGCAGCTTCACCGTAGCGGGTAGCACAGATACGCAGTATTTT.

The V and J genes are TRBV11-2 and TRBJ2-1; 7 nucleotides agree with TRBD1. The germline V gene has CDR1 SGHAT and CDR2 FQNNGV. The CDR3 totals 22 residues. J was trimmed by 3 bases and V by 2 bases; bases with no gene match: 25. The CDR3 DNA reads TGTGCCAGCAGCTTAACCTATATCCGGGACAGCTCGGTGCGGACCCGCTACAATGAGCAGTTCTTC. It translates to CASSLTYIRDSSVRTRYNEQFF.